Following are 4 T cell receptor beta chains from one sample sequenced in a study of shared clonotypes between healthy human individuals. Only CD45RO-negative cells positively selected for CCR7 counted as naive CD8 cells, so terminally differentiated effector memory CD45RA+ cells were excluded. Some clones are missing from TCRdb's copy, which holds only in-frame ones; the method was immunoSEQ multiplex PCR. The sample yields around 2,000,000 clones, about 95% seen once. What was sequenced was naive CD8+ T cells sorted from blood. These receptors came from a man aged 18 to 35 in good health.

Notes on this clone: Other DNA sequences of this sample code for an identical CDR3. This rearrangement joins TRBV28 to TRBJ2-3, with a tentative D call TRBD1 (5 bases). The germline V gene has CDR1 MDHEN and CDR2 SYDVKM. V lost 5 bases and J lost 3, with 18 bases in between. This CDR3 spans 16 amino acids. The CDR3 spells CASSPLGQGLTDTQYF. The DNA for the CDR3 is TGTGCCAGCAGTCCCCTGGGCCAGGGCTTAACAGATACGCAGTATTTT.

As for this clone: The same CDR3 arises from other DNA sequences in this sample as well. This sequence joins TRBV6-1 and TRBJ1-5; D unresolved. The germline V gene encodes CDR1 MNHNS and CDR2 SASEGT. Trimming took off 4 bases at V and 7 bases at J, with 2 bases between the two ends. CDR3 size: 10 residues. In DNA form, the CDR3 reads TGTGCCAGCAGTGTCCAGCCCCAGCATTTT. Its translation is CASSVQPQHF.

V gene TRBV4-3 combines with J gene TRBJ2-7, with D perhaps matching TRBD1 (5 bases). The germline CDR1 and CDR2 sequences are LGHNA and YSLEER. The CDR3 is 15 amino acids. Trimming removed 0 bases from V and 3 bases from J, with 12 bases in between. The DNA of the CDR3 is TGCGCCAGCAGCCAAGATCAGGGCAAAGGCTACGAGCAGTACTTC. Its protein is CASSQDQGKGYEQYF.

V usage is TRBV2 and J usage is TRBJ2-7; D is unresolved. V was clipped by 4 bases and J by 4 bases, with 14 bases between them. The CDR3 spans 14 residues. CDR1 is SNHLY, CDR2 FYNNEI, per germline. The CDR3 spells CASSGRYREYEQYF. As DNA, the CDR3 is TGTGCCAGCAGTGGCAGGTATCGAGAGTACGAGCAGTACTTC.